This T cell receptor beta chain was captured in a study of T cells expressing NK-cell markers. Overall study: One of eight sequenced donors was HCMV-seronegative; the other seven were seropositive.

CDR1 is DFQATT, CDR2 SNEGSKA, per germline (reference sequence). The length of the CDR3 is 13 residues. Scientists made TCR beta cDNA using 5'RACE template switching with UMIs. From its re-call of the 5' RACE reads, TCRdb lists each CDR3 protein once, without DNA. This sample's clone table lists about 370,000 distinct CDR3 sequences. This chain links TRBV20-1 with TRBJ1-6. The sequence came from a woman aged 45 to 65 in good health. Input material: blood T cells: a sorted CD56 or NKG2C T cell subset, CD4+ or CD8+ T cells, or bulk PBMC T cells (not recorded which). The CDR3 loop is CSARAGNNSPLHF.